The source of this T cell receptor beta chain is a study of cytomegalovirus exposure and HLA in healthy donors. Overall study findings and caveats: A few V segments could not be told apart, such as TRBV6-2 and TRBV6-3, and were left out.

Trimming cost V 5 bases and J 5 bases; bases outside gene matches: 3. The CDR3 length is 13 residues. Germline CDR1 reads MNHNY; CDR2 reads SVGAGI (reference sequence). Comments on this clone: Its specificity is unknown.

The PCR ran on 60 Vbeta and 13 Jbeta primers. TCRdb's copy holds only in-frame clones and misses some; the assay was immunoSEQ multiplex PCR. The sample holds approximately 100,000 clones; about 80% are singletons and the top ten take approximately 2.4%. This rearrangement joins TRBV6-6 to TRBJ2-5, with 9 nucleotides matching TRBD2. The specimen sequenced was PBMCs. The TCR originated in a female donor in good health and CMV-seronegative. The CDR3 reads CASSPSGAETQYF. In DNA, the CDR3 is TGTGCCAGCAGTCCTAGCGGGGCCGAGACCCAGTACTTC.